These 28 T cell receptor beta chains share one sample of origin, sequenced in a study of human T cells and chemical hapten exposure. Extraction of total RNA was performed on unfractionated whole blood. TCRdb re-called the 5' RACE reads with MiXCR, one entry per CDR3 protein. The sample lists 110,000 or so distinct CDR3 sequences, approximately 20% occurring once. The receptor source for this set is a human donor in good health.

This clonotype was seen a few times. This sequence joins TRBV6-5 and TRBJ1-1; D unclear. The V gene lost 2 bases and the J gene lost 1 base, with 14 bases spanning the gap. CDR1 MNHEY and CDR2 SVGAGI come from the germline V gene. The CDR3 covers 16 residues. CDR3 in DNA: TGTGCCAGCAGTTACCGTTCTGCTGATCCGAACACTGAAGCTTTCTTT. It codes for CASSYRSADPNTEAFF.

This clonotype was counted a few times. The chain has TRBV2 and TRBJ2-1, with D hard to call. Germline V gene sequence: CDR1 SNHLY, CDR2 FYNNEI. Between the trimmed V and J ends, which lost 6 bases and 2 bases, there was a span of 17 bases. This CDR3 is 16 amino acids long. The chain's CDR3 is CASRKGFFKAYNEQFF. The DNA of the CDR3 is TGTGCCAGCAGGAAGGGCTTCTTTAAGGCCTACAATGAGCAGTTCTTC.

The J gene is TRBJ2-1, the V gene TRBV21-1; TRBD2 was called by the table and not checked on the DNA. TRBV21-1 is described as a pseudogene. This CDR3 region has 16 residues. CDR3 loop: CASSKVSIGLAGFKVF. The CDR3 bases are TGTGCCAGCAGCAAAGTATCCATAGGGCTAGCGGGATTTAAAGTCTTC.

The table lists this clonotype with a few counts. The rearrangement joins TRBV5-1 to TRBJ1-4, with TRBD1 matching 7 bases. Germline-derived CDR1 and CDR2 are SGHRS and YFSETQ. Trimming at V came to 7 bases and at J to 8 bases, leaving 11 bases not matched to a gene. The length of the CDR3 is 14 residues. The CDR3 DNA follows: TGCGCCAGCGCATCAGGGGGGTTTTTCGAAAAACTGTTTTTT. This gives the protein CASASGGFFEKLFF.

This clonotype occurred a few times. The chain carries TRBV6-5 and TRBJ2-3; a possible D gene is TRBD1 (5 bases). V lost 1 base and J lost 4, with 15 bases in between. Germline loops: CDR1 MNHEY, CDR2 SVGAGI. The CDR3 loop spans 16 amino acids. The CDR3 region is CASSYWATRVPDTQYF. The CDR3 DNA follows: TGTGCCAGCAGTTACTGGGCGACCAGGGTGCCAGATACGCAGTATTTT.

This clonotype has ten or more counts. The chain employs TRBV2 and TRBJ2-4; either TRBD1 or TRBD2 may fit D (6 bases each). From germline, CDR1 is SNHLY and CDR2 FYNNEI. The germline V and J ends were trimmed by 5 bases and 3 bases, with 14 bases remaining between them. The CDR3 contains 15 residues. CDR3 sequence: CASSPGALSKNIQYF. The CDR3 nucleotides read TGTGCCAGCAGTCCGGGGGCGTTGAGCAAAAACATTCAGTACTTC.

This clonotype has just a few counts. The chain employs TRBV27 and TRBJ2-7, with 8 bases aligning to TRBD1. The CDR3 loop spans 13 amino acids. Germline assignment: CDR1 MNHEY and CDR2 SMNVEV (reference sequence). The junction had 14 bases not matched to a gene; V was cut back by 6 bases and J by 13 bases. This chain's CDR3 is CASRSGTGPFGYF. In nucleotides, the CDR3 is TGTGCCAGCAGGTCCGGGACAGGACCCTTCGGATACTTC.

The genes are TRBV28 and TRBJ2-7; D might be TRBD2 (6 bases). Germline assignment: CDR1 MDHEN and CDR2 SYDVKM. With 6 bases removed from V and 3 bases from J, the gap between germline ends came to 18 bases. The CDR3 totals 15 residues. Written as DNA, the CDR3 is TGTGCCAGCAGCCAGGGACTGCCCGAGGGCTACGAGCAGTACTTC. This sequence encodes CASSQGLPEGYEQYF.

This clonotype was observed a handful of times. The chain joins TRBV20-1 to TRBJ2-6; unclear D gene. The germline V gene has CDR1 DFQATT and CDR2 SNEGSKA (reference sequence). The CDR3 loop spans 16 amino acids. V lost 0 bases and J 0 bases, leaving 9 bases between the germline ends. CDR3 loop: CSARDPHSSGANVLTF. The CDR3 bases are TGCAGTGCTAGAGATCCTCATAGCTCTGGGGCCAACGTCCTGACTTTC.

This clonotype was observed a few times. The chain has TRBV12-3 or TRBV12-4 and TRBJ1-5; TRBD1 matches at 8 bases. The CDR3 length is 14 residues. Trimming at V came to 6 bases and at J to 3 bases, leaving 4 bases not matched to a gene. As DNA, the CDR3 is TGTGCCAGCAGCCAGGACAGGGTCAATCAGCCCCAGCATTTT. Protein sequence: CASSQDRVNQPQHF.

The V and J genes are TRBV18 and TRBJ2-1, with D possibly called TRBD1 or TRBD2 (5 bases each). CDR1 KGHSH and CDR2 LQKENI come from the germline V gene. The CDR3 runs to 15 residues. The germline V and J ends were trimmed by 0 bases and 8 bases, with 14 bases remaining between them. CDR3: CASSPPGWGIDEQFF. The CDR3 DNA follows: TGTGCCAGCTCACCACCAGGGTGGGGGATCGATGAGCAGTTCTTC.

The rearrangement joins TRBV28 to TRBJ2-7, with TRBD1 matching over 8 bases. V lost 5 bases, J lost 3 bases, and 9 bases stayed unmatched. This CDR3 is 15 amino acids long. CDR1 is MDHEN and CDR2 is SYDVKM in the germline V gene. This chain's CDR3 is CASSLSGTGVYEQYF. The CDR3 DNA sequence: TGTGCCAGCAGTCTCTCCGGGACAGGTGTCTACGAGCAGTACTTC.

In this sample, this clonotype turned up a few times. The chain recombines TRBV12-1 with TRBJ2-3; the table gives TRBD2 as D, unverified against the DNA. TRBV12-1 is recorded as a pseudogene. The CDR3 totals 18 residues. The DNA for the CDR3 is TGTGCCAGCAGCTTCGCATCACTAGCGGGAGGCCAGGGAGATACGCAGTATTTT. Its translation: CASSFASLAGGQGDTQYF.

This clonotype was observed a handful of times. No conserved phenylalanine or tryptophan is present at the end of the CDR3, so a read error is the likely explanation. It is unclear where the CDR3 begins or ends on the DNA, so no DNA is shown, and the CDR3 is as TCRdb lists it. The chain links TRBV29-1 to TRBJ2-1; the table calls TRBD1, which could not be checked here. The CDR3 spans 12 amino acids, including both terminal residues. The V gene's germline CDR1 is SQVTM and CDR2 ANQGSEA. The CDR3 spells CSVEWFEGPPTL.

CDR3 sequence: CASSQIGTVGSGRQNIQYF. The CDR3 DNA follows: TGTGCCAGCAGCCAAATAGGCACCGTGGGTAGCGGGAGGCAAAACATTCAGTACTTC. The rearrangement links TRBV4-2 to TRBJ2-4; 10 bases map to TRBD2. Germline V gene lookup returns CDR1 LGHNA and CDR2 YNFKEQ. The J segment lost 5 bases and the V segment lost 2 bases, leaving 15 bases of the junction unmatched. CDR3 size: 19 residues.

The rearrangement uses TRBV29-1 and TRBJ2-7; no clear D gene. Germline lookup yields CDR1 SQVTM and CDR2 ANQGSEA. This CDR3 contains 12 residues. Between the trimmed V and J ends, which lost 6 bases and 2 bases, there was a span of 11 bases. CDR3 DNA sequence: TGCAGCGTGACCTTTAAGGCCTACGAGCAGTACTTC. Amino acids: CSVTFKAYEQYF.

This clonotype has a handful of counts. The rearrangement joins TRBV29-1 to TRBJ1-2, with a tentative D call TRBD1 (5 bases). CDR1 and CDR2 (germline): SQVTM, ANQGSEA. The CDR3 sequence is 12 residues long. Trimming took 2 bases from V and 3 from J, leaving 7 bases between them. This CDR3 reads CSVERGYYGYTF. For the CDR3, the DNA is TGCAGCGTTGAACGGGGGTACTATGGCTACACCTTC. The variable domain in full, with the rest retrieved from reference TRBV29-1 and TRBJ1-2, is SAVISQKPSRDICQRGTSLTIQCQVDSQVTMMFWYRQQPGQSLTLIATANQGSEATYESGFVIDKFPISRPNLTFSTLTVSNMSPEDSSIYLCSVERGYYGYTFGSGTRLTVV.

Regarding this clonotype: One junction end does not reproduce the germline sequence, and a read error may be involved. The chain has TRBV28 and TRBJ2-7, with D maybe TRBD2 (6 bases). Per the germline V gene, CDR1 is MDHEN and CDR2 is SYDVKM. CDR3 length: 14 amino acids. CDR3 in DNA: TGTGCCAGCAGTGACACATGGGAGGCTGGAAGAAGGCACTTC. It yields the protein CASSDTWEAGRRHF.

The CDR3 sequence: CASSAAGTGSYEQYF. The DNA for the CDR3 is TGTGCCAGCAGCGCGGCCGGGACAGGGTCCTACGAGCAGTACTTC. The chain carries TRBV9 and TRBJ2-7; TRBD1 matches at 9 bases. CDR1 SGDLS and CDR2 YYNGEE come from the germline V gene. The CDR3 spans 15 residues. Trimming took 3 bases from V and 1 from J; bases not matched to a gene: 5.

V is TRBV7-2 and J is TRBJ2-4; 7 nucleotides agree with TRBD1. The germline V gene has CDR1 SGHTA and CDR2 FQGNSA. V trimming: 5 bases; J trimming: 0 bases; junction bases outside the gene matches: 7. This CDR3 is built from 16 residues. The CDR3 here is CASSAGGFVAKNIQYF. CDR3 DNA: TGTGCCAGCAGCGCAGGGGGTTTCGTAGCCAAAAACATTCAGTACTTC.

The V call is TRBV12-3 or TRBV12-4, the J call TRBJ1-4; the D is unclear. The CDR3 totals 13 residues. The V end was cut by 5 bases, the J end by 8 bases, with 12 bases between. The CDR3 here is CASSGSRWEKLFF. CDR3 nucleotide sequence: TGTGCCAGCAGTGGGTCGCGGTGGGAAAAACTGTTTTTT.

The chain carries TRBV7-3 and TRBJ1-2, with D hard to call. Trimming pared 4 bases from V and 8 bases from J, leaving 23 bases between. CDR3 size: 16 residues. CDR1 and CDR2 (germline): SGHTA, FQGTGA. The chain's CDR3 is CASSSGPKPFYEGYTF. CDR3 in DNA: TGTGCCAGCAGCTCCGGACCGAAACCCTTTTATGAAGGCTACACCTTC.

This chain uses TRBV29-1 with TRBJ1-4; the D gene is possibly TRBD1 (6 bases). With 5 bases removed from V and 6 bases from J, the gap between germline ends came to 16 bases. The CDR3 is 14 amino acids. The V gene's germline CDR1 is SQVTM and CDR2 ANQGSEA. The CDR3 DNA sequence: TGCAGCGTTAAGAATAGGGGGGCAGATGAAAAACTGTTTTTT. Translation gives CSVKNRGADEKLFF.

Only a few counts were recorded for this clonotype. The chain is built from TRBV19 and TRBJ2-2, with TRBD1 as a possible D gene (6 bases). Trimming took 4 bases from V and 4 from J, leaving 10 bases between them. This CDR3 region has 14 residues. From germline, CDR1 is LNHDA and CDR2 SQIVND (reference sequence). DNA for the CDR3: TGTGCCAGTAGTACCCGGACAGTCACCGGGGAGCTGTTTTTT. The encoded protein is CASSTRTVTGELFF.

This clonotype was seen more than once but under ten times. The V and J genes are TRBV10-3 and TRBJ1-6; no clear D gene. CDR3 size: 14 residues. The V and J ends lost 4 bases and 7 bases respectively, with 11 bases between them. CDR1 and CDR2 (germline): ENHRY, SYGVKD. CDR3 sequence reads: CAISVGGENSPLHF. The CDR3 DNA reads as TGTGCCATCAGTGTGGGCGGGGAGAATTCACCCCTCCACTTT.

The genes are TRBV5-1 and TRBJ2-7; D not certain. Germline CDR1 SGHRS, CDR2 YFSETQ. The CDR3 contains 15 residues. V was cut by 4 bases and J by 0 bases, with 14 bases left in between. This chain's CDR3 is CASSAMGESSYEQYF. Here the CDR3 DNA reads TGCGCCAGCAGCGCGATGGGCGAGAGCTCCTACGAGCAGTACTTC.

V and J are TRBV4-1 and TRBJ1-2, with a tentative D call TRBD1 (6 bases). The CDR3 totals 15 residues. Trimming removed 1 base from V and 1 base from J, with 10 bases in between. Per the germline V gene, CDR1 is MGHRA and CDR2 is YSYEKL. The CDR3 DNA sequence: TGCGCCAGCAGCCAAGTTGGGGGGCGTAACTATGGCTACACCTTC. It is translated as CASSQVGGRNYGYTF.

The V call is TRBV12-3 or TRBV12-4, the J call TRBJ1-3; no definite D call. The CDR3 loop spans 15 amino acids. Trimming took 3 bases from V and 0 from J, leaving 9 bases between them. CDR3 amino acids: CASSLYRGSGNTIYF. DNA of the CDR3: TGTGCCAGCAGTTTGTACCGAGGCTCTGGAAACACCATATATTTT.